This T cell receptor (beta chain) was sequenced during a study of shared clonotypes between healthy human individuals. Study-level points and caveats: The represented genetic and exposure-history diversity was limited by the small number of donors. Generation probability values for non-shared clonotypes were lower than those for clonotypes shared by all four donors.

This table comes from immunoSEQ multiplex PCR, and its TCRdb copy is limited to in-frame clones, with some not included. Among 400,000 or so clones, roughly 96% were seen once, and the ten largest hold about 0.32%. The V gene lost 0 bases and the J gene lost 0 bases, with 6 bases spanning the gap. The CDR3 runs to 14 residues. Germline CDR1 reads SGHRS; CDR2 reads YFSETQ. About this clone: Its antigen is unknown.

This receptor was identified in a man younger than 45 in good health. The chain has TRBV5-1 and TRBJ1-2; D remains unclear. Material: memory CD8+ T cells sorted from blood. The subset here: CD45RO+ cells pooled with CCR7-negative TemRA cells. The CDR3 sequence is CASSLEWANYGYTF. Written as DNA, the CDR3 is TGCGCCAGCAGCTTGGAGTGGGCTAACTATGGCTACACCTTC.